The following is a TCR beta chain sequence with its context. This entry comes from a study of blood T cell repertoires in COVID-19. Study-wide context: The study drew acute and convalescent COVID-19 samples from the United States, Italy and Spain.

Methods used by the authors: Quantification of nucleated cells was approximated via reference gene primer amplification. Produced via immunoSEQ multiplex PCR; TCRdb's table is partial and in-frame only. The V and J calls and clone size come from that table; D and trimming were worked out from the DNA. Counted here are roughly 190,000 clones, around 95% occurring once; the ten biggest clones make up about 0.8%. CDR3 size: 14 residues. Germline CDR1 and CDR2: SEHNR and FQNEAQ (reference sequence). V lost 7 bases and J 5 bases, leaving 12 bases between the germline ends. This sequence originates from a young man with COVID-19, enrolled during active disease. This chain connects TRBV7-9 to TRBJ1-6, with no clear D. Sequencing was done on a sample of peripheral blood. CDR3 amino acids: CASTPRAHNSPLHF. As DNA, the CDR3 is TGTGCCAGCACCCCGCGGGCTCATAATTCACCCCTCCACTTT.